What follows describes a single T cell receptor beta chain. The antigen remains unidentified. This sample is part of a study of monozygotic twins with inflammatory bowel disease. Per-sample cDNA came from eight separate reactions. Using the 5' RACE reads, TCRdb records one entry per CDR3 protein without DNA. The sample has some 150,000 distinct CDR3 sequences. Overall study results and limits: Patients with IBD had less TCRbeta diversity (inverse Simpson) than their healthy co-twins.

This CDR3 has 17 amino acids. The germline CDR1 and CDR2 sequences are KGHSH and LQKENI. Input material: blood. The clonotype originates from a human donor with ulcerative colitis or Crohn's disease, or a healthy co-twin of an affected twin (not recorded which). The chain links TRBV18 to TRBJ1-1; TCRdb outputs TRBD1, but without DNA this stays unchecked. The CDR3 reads CASSPLGPRQGNTEAFF. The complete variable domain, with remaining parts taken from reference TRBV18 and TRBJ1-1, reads NAGVMQNPRHLVRRRGQEARLRCSPMKGHSHVYWYRQLPEEGLKFMVYLQKENIIDESGMPKERFSAEFPKEGPSILRIQQVVRGDSAAYFCASSPLGPRQGNTEAFFGQGTRLTVV.